This T cell receptor beta chain is from a study of CXCR3-negative and CXCR3-positive naive CD8 T cells. Study information: Cumulative TRB read yield was about 140 million, averaging about 1.5 +/- 0.3 million per library.

Sorts that each held over 250,000 cells were run in triplicate for every CD8+ T cell subset. With UMI labels, 5' RACE was used to prepare the TRB cDNA libraries. For each CDR3 protein, TCRdb gives one entry from its re-call of the 5' RACE reads, without DNA. The repertoire table contains 100,000 or so distinct CDR3 sequences. As concerns this clonotype: Its specificity is unknown.

Germline assignment: CDR1 SEHNR and CDR2 FQNEAQ (reference sequence). The CDR3 has 14 amino acids. Study results and caveats: Memory CD8+ cells showed much lower diversity, while both naive subsets displayed comparably high diversity. Naive cells that were CXCR3-positive had more hydrophobic TRB CDR3s (compared with CXCR3-negative naive cells).

The sample taken for sequencing was naive CXCR3- CD8+ T cells from blood. The subset is: CD45RO-CCR7+CD27+CD95- naive CD8+ T cells lacking CXCR3 (TNR3-). This receptor was identified in a human donor in good health. Some clones in this sample may be carry-over from other donors' samples. J is TRBJ1-6 and V is TRBV7-9; TCRdb designates TRBD1, a call that cannot be tested without DNA. This CDR3 reads CASSFRGGDSPLHF.